A single sample gave rise to the 29 T cell receptor beta chains below, sequenced in a study of blood T cell repertoires in COVID-19 (dated by TCRdb to between 2020 and 2021). The library relied on the immunoSEQ multiplex PCR assay. TCRdb took over this immuneACCESS table, retaining in-frame rearrangements with V and J assigned. Such tables are incomplete; in checked studies, under half of the missing clones stem from an unresolved V gene, and the remainder is unexplained. A total of about 260,000 clones appear in this sample, roughly 86% of them only once. 2% to 2.5% of the sample is held by the ten biggest clonotypes. Specimen: peripheral blood. Receptor source: a woman between 50 and 59 years old with acute or convalescent COVID-19.

CDR3 in DNA: TGTGCCAGGTGGGGACTACAGGAAAAACTGTTTTTT. Translated, it gives CARWGLQEKLFF. The chain links TRBV6-4 to TRBJ1-4; D might be TRBD1 (5 bases). CDR3 length equals 12 residues. In germline, CDR1 is MRHNA, CDR2 SNTAGT. V gave up 9 bases and J gave up 8 bases, with 13 bases separating them.

This sequence joins TRBV12-3 or TRBV12-4 and TRBJ2-5; TRBD1 aligns across 10 bases. V lost 6 bases, J lost 4 bases, and 2 bases stayed unmatched. This CDR3 is built from 13 residues. CDR3 in amino acids: CASSRTGGETQYF. CDR3 nucleotide sequence: TGTGCCAGCAGCCGGACAGGGGGAGAGACCCAGTACTTC.

This chain uses TRBV11-1 with TRBJ2-2; 9 positions match TRBD1. The germline gives CDR1 SGHAT, CDR2 FQDESV (reference sequence). The CDR3 sequence is 14 residues long. J was trimmed by 6 bases and V by 5 bases; bases with no gene match: 4. This CDR3 reads CASSPGQGPGELFF. In DNA, the CDR3 is TGTGCCAGCAGCCCGGGACAGGGTCCCGGGGAGCTGTTTTTT.

This chain links TRBV2 with TRBJ2-1; 7 positions agree with TRBD1. This CDR3 spans 14 amino acids. After removal of 6 bases from V and 3 bases from J, the junction contained 5 bases not matched to a gene. The germline gives CDR1 SNHLY, CDR2 FYNNEI. CDR3: CASRGQTLYNEQFF. For the CDR3, the DNA is TGTGCCAGCAGGGGACAGACTCTCTACAATGAGCAGTTCTTC.

J is TRBJ1-4 and V is TRBV9; D perhaps matches TRBD1 (6 bases). The germline gives CDR1 SGDLS, CDR2 YYNGEE. CDR3 size: 14 residues. Trimming left V 3 bases short and J 6 bases short, with 12 bases between. The CDR3 coding sequence is TGTGCCAGCAGCGAGAGGGGGAGGGATGAAAAACTGTTTTTT. This translates into CASSERGRDEKLFF.

This clone occurred once. This chain connects TRBV30 to TRBJ2-5, with 8 bases lining up with TRBD1. Germline V gives CDR1 GTSNPN, CDR2 SVGIG (reference sequence). This CDR3 spans 13 amino acids. V was clipped by 2 bases and J by 4 bases; unmatched bases: 3. The CDR3 DNA is TGTGCCTGGAGTATGACAGGGGTAGAGACCCAGTACTTC. Protein product: CAWSMTGVETQYF.

The chain recombines TRBV19 with TRBJ2-4, with unresolved D. CDR3 length: 13 amino acids. V was pared by 3 bases and J by 9 bases, with 12 bases between. The V gene's germline CDR1 is LNHDA and CDR2 SQIVND (reference sequence). CDR3 sequence (DNA): TGTGCCAGTAGTATTTCCAACCTGCGCATTCAGTACTTC. It yields the protein CASSISNLRIQYF.

V is TRBV6-1 and J is TRBJ1-6, with D uncertain. Germline values: CDR1 MNHNS, CDR2 SASEGT. CDR3 length equals 15 residues. The V gene lost 1 base and the J gene lost 5 bases, with 9 bases spanning the gap. CDR3 DNA sequence: TGTGCCAGCAGTGAAGGGGGAGCAGATAATTCACCCCTCCACTTT. Its translation is CASSEGGADNSPLHF.

This clone was found a few times. This chain uses TRBV24-1 with TRBJ2-1; 10 bases fit TRBD2. J lost 13 bases, V lost 4 bases, and 3 bases had no gene match. Germline loops: CDR1 KGHDR, CDR2 SFDVKD. The CDR3 spans 12 residues. CDR3 amino acids: CATSEKREGQFF. CDR3 nucleotides: TGTGCCACCAGTGAAAAGCGGGAGGGTCAGTTCTTC.

This rearrangement joins TRBV3-1 (or the pseudogene TRBV3-2) to TRBJ2-3; TRBD2 matches at 7 bases. CDR3 length: 15 residues. Germline loops: CDR1 LGHDT, CDR2 YNNKEL (reference sequence). V lost 3 bases, J lost 6 bases, and 9 bases stayed unmatched. CDR3 sequence (DNA): TGTGCCAGCAGCCACACCGGGAGGTCTGTGGATACGCAGTATTTT. Translated, it gives CASSHTGRSVDTQYF.

V usage is TRBV15 and J usage is TRBJ1-5, with D possibly TRBD1 on 6 matching bases. The germline V and J ends were trimmed by 1 base and 6 bases, with 13 bases remaining between them. The CDR3 covers 15 residues. In germline, CDR1 is LNHNV, CDR2 YYDKDF (reference sequence). The CDR3 is CATSRVRGAGQPQHF. DNA for the CDR3: TGTGCCACCAGCAGAGTACGGGGGGCCGGTCAGCCCCAGCATTTT.

The V and J genes are TRBV5-1 and TRBJ2-2; 12 nucleotides align to TRBD2. This CDR3 spans 18 amino acids. With 1 base clipped from V and 4 bases from J, the junction kept 8 bases outside the gene matches. CDR1 is SGHRS and CDR2 is YFSETQ in the germline V gene. In DNA, the CDR3 is TGCGCCAGCAGCTTGAGTCTAGCGGGAGGGCCGGGCACCGGGGAGCTGTTTTTT. It codes for CASSLSLAGGPGTGELFF.

The chain uses TRBV4-3 and TRBJ1-1, with D perhaps matching TRBD1 (6 bases). CDR1 is LGHNA, CDR2 YSLEER, per germline. The CDR3 length is 15 residues. Trimming pared 0 bases from V and 3 bases from J, leaving 11 bases between. The CDR3 loop reads CASSQESGAYTEAFF. Here the CDR3 DNA reads TGCGCCAGCAGCCAAGAATCAGGGGCTTACACTGAAGCTTTCTTT.

V and J are TRBV6-6 and TRBJ2-3; 8 bases map to TRBD2. Germline CDR1 and CDR2: MNHNY and SVGAGI (reference sequence). The CDR3 has 15 amino acids. The ends lost 5 bases at V and 2 bases at J; junction bases unmatched: 6. CDR3 amino acids: CASSLGGRNTDTQYF. The DNA of the CDR3 is TGTGCCAGCAGTCTGGGCGGGAGGAACACAGATACGCAGTATTTT.

The V and J genes are TRBV4-1 and TRBJ2-1; possible D gene TRBD2, 5 bases. The CDR3 loop spans 16 amino acids. With 1 base removed from V and 3 bases from J, the gap between germline ends came to 13 bases. CDR1 MGHRA and CDR2 YSYEKL come from the germline V gene. The CDR3 bases are TGCGCCAGCAGCCAAGTTGGAGGAGATGTCTACAATGAGCAGTTCTTC. Its protein product is CASSQVGGDVYNEQFF.

This chain links TRBV5-1 with TRBJ2-5, with D maybe TRBD1 (6 bases). CDR3 size: 13 residues. V lost 4 bases and J 4 bases, leaving 11 bases between the germline ends. CDR1 and CDR2 from the germline V gene are SGHRS and YFSETQ. As DNA, the CDR3 is TGCGCCAGCAGCAGGGGGTCCGGAGAGACCCAGTACTTC. This encodes CASSRGSGETQYF.

This chain connects TRBV27 to TRBJ1-2; 7 nucleotides line up with TRBD1. V was pared by 3 bases and J by 2 bases, with 0 bases of the junction left unmatched. CDR1 is MNHEY, CDR2 SMNVEV, per germline (reference sequence). The CDR3 loop spans 13 amino acids. The CDR3, as DNA: TGTGCCAGCAGTTTGGACAGGAACTATGGCTACACCTTC. It encodes CASSLDRNYGYTF.

The chain has TRBV7-8 and TRBJ1-1, with 11 bases identical to TRBD1. CDR3 length equals 18 residues. J gave up 0 bases and V 4 bases, and 10 bases lay outside the gene matches. CDR1 is SGHVS and CDR2 is FQNEAQ in the germline V gene. The chain's CDR3 is CASSYGQGAKGMNTEAFF. The CDR3, as DNA: TGTGCCAGCAGCTATGGACAGGGGGCAAAAGGGATGAACACTGAAGCTTTCTTT.

The chain couples TRBV11-3 to TRBJ2-7; 7 bases are shared with TRBD2. Unmatched junction bases numbered 9, after V lost 6 bases and J lost 4 bases. CDR3 size: 14 residues. The germline gives CDR1 SGHNT, CDR2 YENEEA. The CDR3 nucleotides read TGTGCCAGCAGTAGGACTAGAGGGGAGTACGAGCAGTACTTC. It specifies CASSRTRGEYEQYF.

This clone was counted ten times or more. The chain joins TRBV18 to TRBJ2-2; 12 bases align to TRBD2. Trimming at V came to 6 bases and at J to 3 bases, leaving 11 bases not matched to a gene. The CDR3 contains 18 residues. Germline V gene data show CDR1 as KGHSH and CDR2 as LQKENI. This CDR3 reads CASSPWELAGGDTGELFF. The CDR3 nucleotides are TGTGCCAGCTCCCCGTGGGAACTAGCGGGAGGAGACACCGGGGAGCTGTTTTTT.

The chain employs TRBV30 and TRBJ2-1, with TRBD1 matching over 8 bases. Germline trimming cut 0 bases from V and 6 bases from J; bases unmatched to any gene: 4. This CDR3 has 14 amino acids. Germline CDR1 and CDR2: GTSNPN and SVGIG (reference sequence). The CDR3 DNA reads as TGTGCCTGGAGTGTACTCGGACAGGGCAATGAGCAGTTCTTC. Translation: CAWSVLGQGNEQFF. Full variable domain (outside the CDR3, taken from reference TRBV30 and TRBJ2-1): SQTIHQWPATLVQPVGSPLSLECTVEGTSNPNLYWYRQAAGRGLQLLFYSVGIGQISSEVPQNLSASRPQDRQFILSSKKLLLSDSGFYLCAWSVLGQGNEQFFGPGTRLTVL.

The chain uses TRBV25-1 and TRBJ2-1; 7 bases match TRBD2. The CDR3 has 11 amino acids. Germline V gene data show CDR1 as MGHDK and CDR2 as SYGVNS. V trimming: 8 bases; J trimming: 8 bases; junction bases outside the gene matches: 3. The CDR3 DNA reads TGTGCCAGCGGAGCGGGGTATGAGCAGTTCTTC. Amino acids: CASGAGYEQFF.

The rearrangement joins TRBV5-6 to TRBJ2-7; a weak D match, TRBD2 (5 bases). Trimming removed 1 base from V and 0 bases from J, with 11 bases in between. The CDR3 consists of 15 residues. Germline values: CDR1 SGHDT, CDR2 YYEEEE. CDR3 nucleotide sequence: TGTGCCAGCAGCTTGTGGGGTGGGAGCTCCTACGAGCAGTACTTC. It translates to CASSLWGGSSYEQYF.

The chain carries TRBV2 and TRBJ2-7; 7 bases fit TRBD1. Germline V gene sequence: CDR1 SNHLY, CDR2 FYNNEI. V was pared by 9 bases and J by 0 bases, with 8 bases of the junction left unmatched. This CDR3 comprises 14 residues. CDR3 region: CASTRDRTSYEQYF. The CDR3 DNA reads as TGTGCCAGTACCCGGGACAGAACCTCCTACGAGCAGTACTTC.

The chain recombines TRBV4-1 with TRBJ1-2, with TRBD1 as a possible D gene (6 bases). The CDR3 is 15 amino acids. Germline CDR1 is MGHRA and CDR2 is YSYEKL. V was pared by 4 bases and J by 7 bases, with 19 bases between. CDR3 region: CASSRRLQGESGYTF. In DNA form, the CDR3 reads TGCGCCAGCAGCCGCCGATTACAGGGTGAAAGTGGCTACACCTTC.

This rearrangement joins TRBV28 to TRBJ1-5, with TRBD1 as a possible D gene (6 bases). The CDR3 is made up of 15 amino acids. Germline CDR1 and CDR2: MDHEN and SYDVKM. The ends were cut back, 4 bases at V and 6 bases at J, with 16 bases in the middle. The chain's CDR3 is CASSSGVVSSQPQHF. For the CDR3, the DNA is TGTGCCAGCAGTTCAGGGGTTGTGAGCTCTCAGCCCCAGCATTTT.

As to this clone: This sample also contains other DNA sequences that code for the same CDR3. J is TRBJ1-2 and V is TRBV27; perhaps TRBD1 as D (5 bases). Germline CDR1 and CDR2: MNHEY and SMNVEV (reference sequence). With 2 bases removed from V and 6 bases from J, the gap between germline ends came to 7 bases. The CDR3 length is 12 residues. CDR3 in DNA: TGTGCCAGCAGTTTAGCGGGGGATGGCTACACCTTC. This codes for CASSLAGDGYTF.

The chain has TRBV27 and TRBJ1-4; a possible D gene is TRBD1 (6 bases). The CDR3 covers 14 residues. V was clipped by 6 bases and J by 7 bases, with 15 bases between them. Per germline, CDR1 MNHEY and CDR2 SMNVEV (reference sequence). CDR3 protein: CASSAGTLVEKLFF. CDR3 DNA: TGTGCCAGCAGCGCCGGGACACTGGTTGAAAAACTGTTTTTT. The variable domain in full, completed from reference TRBV27 and TRBJ1-4, reads EAQVTQNPRYLITVTGKKLTVTCSQNMNHEYMSWYRQDPGLGLRQIYYSMNVEVTDKGDVPEGYKVSRKEKRNFPLILESPSPNQTSLYFCASSAGTLVEKLFFGSGTQLSVL.

V usage is TRBV5-1 and J usage is TRBJ1-1; tentative D call: TRBD1 (6 bases). This CDR3 has 13 residues. Germline CDR1 SGHRS, CDR2 YFSETQ. Trimming cost V 5 bases and J 0 bases, with 8 bases left between them. In DNA form, the CDR3 reads TGCGCCAGCAGGCGGACAGTGAACACTGAAGCTTTCTTT. Its protein product is CASRRTVNTEAFF.